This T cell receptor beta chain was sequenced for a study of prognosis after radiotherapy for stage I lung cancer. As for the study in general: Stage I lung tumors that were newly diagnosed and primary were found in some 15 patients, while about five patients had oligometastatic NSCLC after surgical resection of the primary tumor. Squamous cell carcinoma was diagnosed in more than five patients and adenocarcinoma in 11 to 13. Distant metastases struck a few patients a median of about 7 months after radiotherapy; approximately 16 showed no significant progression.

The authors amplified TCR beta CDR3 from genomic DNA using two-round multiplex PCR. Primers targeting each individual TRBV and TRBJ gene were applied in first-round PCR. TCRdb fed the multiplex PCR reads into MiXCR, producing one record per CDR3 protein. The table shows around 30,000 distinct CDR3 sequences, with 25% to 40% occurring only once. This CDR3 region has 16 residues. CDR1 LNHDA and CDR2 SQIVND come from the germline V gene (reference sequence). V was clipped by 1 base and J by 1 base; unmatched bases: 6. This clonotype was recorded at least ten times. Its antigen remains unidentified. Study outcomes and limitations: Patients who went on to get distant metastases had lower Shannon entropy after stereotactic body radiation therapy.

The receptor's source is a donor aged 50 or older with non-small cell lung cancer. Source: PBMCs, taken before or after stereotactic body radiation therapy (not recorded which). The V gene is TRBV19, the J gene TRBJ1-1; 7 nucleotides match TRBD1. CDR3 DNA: TGTGCCAGTAGTATAGGATTTTGGACAGGGAACACTGAAGCTTTCTTT. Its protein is CASSIGFWTGNTEAFF. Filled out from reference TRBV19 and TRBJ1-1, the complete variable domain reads DGGITQSPKYLFRKEGQNVTLSCEQNLNHDAMYWYRQDPGQGLRLIYYSQIVNDFQKGDIAEGYSVSREKKESFPLTVTSAQKNPTAFYLCASSIGFWTGNTEAFFGQGTRLTVV.